This TCR beta chain originates from a study of regulatory T cells in long-lasting Graves disease. Study findings and constraints: New patients shared fewer public clonotypes (about 1,000) than persistent patients did (around 2,700). Favoring TRBV28, TRBJ1-2 and TRBJ2-5 was a feature seen in persistent disease.

CDR1 is SGHTA, CDR2 FQGNSA, per germline. Trimming left V 2 bases short and J 6 bases short, with 8 bases between. The CDR3 loop spans 13 amino acids. The table lists this clonotype with a few counts. The antigen is unknown. Library construction for TCR beta used iRepertoire HTBI primers and Arm-PCR of CDR3 regions. Original data processing: Sequenced samples collectively carried around 60 TRBV and around 15 TRBJ segments. MiXCR was run by TCRdb on the multiplex PCR reads, yielding one entry per CDR3 protein. TCRdb, not the original authors, processed these V and J calls. The data contain around 400,000 distinct CDR3 sequences, 10% to 15% of them singletons. Time point specified: newly diagnosed GD, antithyroid drugs for less than 3 months. RNA isolated from PBMCs was used to make the TCR library. The same data also went into a second study, on T cells in Graves' hyperthyroidism and ophthalmopathy. This second study notes: Among clonotypes expanded in thyroid above 0.001, most were also found in blood.

The receptor comes from a woman younger than 35 with Graves disease. This chain connects TRBV7-2 to TRBJ2-1; D remains ambiguous. The sample consisted of peripheral blood mononuclear cells (PBMCs), taken at new diagnosis, from a patient treated with antithyroid drugs. CDR3 coding DNA: TGTGCCAGCAGCTTACGGCTACTCAATGAGCAGTTCTTC. It translates to CASSLRLLNEQFF.